These 26 T cell receptor beta chains share one sample of origin, sequenced in a study of cytotoxic CD8 clonotypes in ibrutinib-treated CLL. Generated by immunoSEQ multiplex PCR, the TCRdb table keeps only in-frame clones and is missing some. The table records tens of thousands of clones, roughly 57% of them present only once. This specimen was PBMCs, taken after 12 months of ibrutinib treatment. The receptor set was obtained from a human donor with chronic lymphocytic leukemia.

The chain joins TRBV5-6 to TRBJ1-1; a possible D gene is TRBD1 (5 bases). CDR1 SGHDT and CDR2 YYEEEE come from the germline V gene. The length of the CDR3 is 13 residues. The germline V and J ends were trimmed by 3 bases and 3 bases, with 9 bases remaining between them. The CDR3 nucleotides read TGTGCCAGCAGCTGGGGGGGAGACACTGAAGCTTTCTTT. It specifies CASSWGGDTEAFF.

As concerns this clone: Germline and junction disagree at one end, which may indicate a read error. V usage is TRBV18 and J usage is TRBJ2-5, with 8 bases matching TRBD1. This CDR3 has 17 residues. CDR1 is KGHSH and CDR2 is LQKENI in the germline V gene. This chain's CDR3 is CASSPPPLTGVQETQYF. The CDR3 nucleotides are TGTGCCAGCTCGCCACCTCCATTGACAGGGGTTCAAGAGACCCAGTACTTC. The full variable domain, with the rest looked up from reference TRBV18 and TRBJ2-5, is NAGVMQNPRHLVRRRGQEARLRCSPMKGHSHVYWYRQLPEEGLKFMVYLQKENIIDESGMPKERFSAEFPKEGPSILRIQQVVRGDSAAYFCASSPPPLTGVQETQYFGPGTRLLVL.

There are a few counts of this clone. This chain uses TRBV7-2 with TRBJ1-6; D unresolved. The germline gives CDR1 SGHTA, CDR2 FQGNSA. This CDR3 spans 14 amino acids. Trimming pared 1 base from V and 13 bases from J, leaving 14 bases between. Here the CDR3 DNA reads TGTGCCAGCAGCTTAGAGCAGTTTGGAGGGCCCCTCCACTTT. This encodes CASSLEQFGGPLHF. The whole variable domain, filled in from reference TRBV7-2 and TRBJ1-6, reads GAGVSQSPSNKVTEKGKDVELRCDPISGHTALYWYRQSLGQGLEFLIYFQGNSAPDKSGLPSDRFSAERTGGSVSTLTIQRTQQEDSAVYLCASSLEQFGGPLHFGNGTRLTVT.

The V and J genes are TRBV5-8 and TRBJ2-7, with 7 bases lining up with TRBD2. Germline lookup yields CDR1 SGHTS and CDR2 YDEGEE. V shed 6 bases and J 3 bases; nucleotides not matched to a gene: 15. The CDR3 spans 16 residues. This chain's CDR3 is CASTPGGLTQHYEQYF. CDR3 DNA sequence: TGTGCCAGCACCCCGGGGGGACTAACACAACACTACGAGCAGTACTTC.

The V gene is TRBV29-1, the J gene TRBJ1-4; TRBD1 is a possible D gene (6 bases). The germline V gene encodes CDR1 SQVTM and CDR2 ANQGSEA. V was clipped by 0 bases and J by 7 bases, with 15 bases between them. The length of the CDR3 is 15 residues. CDR3 residues: CSVEDTGSGFEKLFF. In DNA, the CDR3 is TGCAGCGTTGAAGATACAGGGAGCGGATTTGAAAAACTGTTTTTT.

The chain uses TRBV6-1 and TRBJ2-7; 10 bases map to TRBD1. This CDR3 comprises 14 residues. Looked up from germline, CDR1 is MNHNS and CDR2 is SASEGT. Losses at the gene ends were 7 bases for V and 3 bases for J; bases not matched to a gene: 6. The CDR3 is CASILDRGRYEQYF. CDR3 sequence (DNA): TGTGCCAGCATCCTTGACAGGGGGCGCTACGAGCAGTACTTC.

V and J are TRBV29-1 and TRBJ2-1; possibly TRBD2 for D (5 bases). Looked up from germline, CDR1 is SQVTM and CDR2 is ANQGSEA. The CDR3 is made up of 13 amino acids. V lost 3 bases to trimming and J lost 5 bases, with 11 bases between them. DNA for the CDR3: TGCAGCGTTGATGAGGCGGGTAACAATGAGCAGTTCTTC. The encoded protein is CSVDEAGNNEQFF.

The chain is built from TRBV6-1 and TRBJ1-2, with a possible D match to TRBD1 (5 bases). V lost 6 bases and J lost 0, with 8 bases in between. This CDR3 contains 13 residues. Germline loops: CDR1 MNHNS, CDR2 SASEGT. In DNA, the CDR3 is TGTGCCAGCAGCAGGGAAGCTAACTATGGCTACACCTTC. Translation: CASSREANYGYTF.

This clone was seen only a few times. The chain employs TRBV28 and TRBJ2-7, with D uncertain. The CDR3 sequence is 16 residues long. The ends were cut back, 6 bases at V and 4 bases at J, with 22 bases in the middle. Germline V gives CDR1 MDHEN, CDR2 SYDVKM. The CDR3 spells CASSTPGPRGPYEQYF. Here the CDR3 DNA reads TGTGCCAGCAGCACACCCGGGCCTAGAGGCCCTTACGAGCAGTACTTC.

This chain links TRBV6-1 with TRBJ1-1; D is unclear. Trimming stripped 2 bases from V and 1 base from J, with 8 bases between. This CDR3 has 14 amino acids. The germline V gene encodes CDR1 MNHNS and CDR2 SASEGT. The CDR3 reads CASSEYNSNTEAFF. The CDR3 nucleotides read TGTGCCAGCAGTGAATACAATTCGAACACTGAAGCTTTCTTT.

The chain links TRBV7-2 to TRBJ2-5; D is perhaps TRBD2 (6 bases). V was cut by 1 base and J by 5 bases, with 11 bases left in between. The germline V gene encodes CDR1 SGHTA and CDR2 FQGNSA. The CDR3 has 14 amino acids. CDR3 sequence reads: CASSLVPSAETQYF. The CDR3 DNA reads as TGTGCCAGCAGCTTAGTTCCTAGCGCGGAGACCCAGTACTTC.

The rearrangement joins TRBV6-1 to TRBJ1-5; D is ambiguous. Trimming left V 3 bases short and J 2 bases short, with 8 bases between. Germline V gene sequence: CDR1 MNHNS, CDR2 SASEGT. The CDR3 consists of 14 residues. CDR3 amino acids: CASSENEGNQPQHF. CDR3 DNA sequence: TGTGCCAGCAGTGAGAACGAAGGCAATCAGCCCCAGCATTTT.

The V call is TRBV7-2, the J call TRBJ1-2; 8 bases align to TRBD1. With 5 bases clipped from V and 1 base from J, the junction kept 3 bases outside the gene matches. Looked up from germline, CDR1 is SGHTA and CDR2 is FQGNSA. The CDR3 spans 14 residues. CDR3 sequence reads: CASSEQGGNYGYTF. CDR3 DNA sequence: TGTGCCAGCAGCGAACAGGGGGGTAACTATGGCTACACCTTC.

V usage is TRBV5-6 and J usage is TRBJ2-7; no clear D gene. V shed 4 bases and J shed 5 bases, with 10 bases lying between them. The CDR3 consists of 12 residues. The germline CDR1 and CDR2 sequences are SGHDT and YYEEEE. Here the CDR3 reads CASSVDTNEQYF. The CDR3 coding sequence is TGTGCCAGCAGCGTCGACACAAACGAGCAGTACTTC.

This rearrangement joins TRBV5-1 to TRBJ2-3; 10 positions match TRBD2. Germline V CDR1 and CDR2: SGHRS, YFSETQ. The CDR3 covers 15 residues. Germline trimming cut 4 bases from V and 1 base from J; bases unmatched to any gene: 3. CDR3 protein: CASSGGTSGTDTQYF. The CDR3 DNA follows: TGCGCCAGCAGCGGCGGGACTAGCGGCACAGATACGCAGTATTTT.

The chain links TRBV9 to TRBJ2-3; D gene uncertain. Germline V CDR1 and CDR2: SGDLS, YYNGEE. V gave up 0 bases and J gave up 0 bases, with 11 bases separating them. The CDR3 covers 16 residues. CDR3 in DNA: TGTGCCAGCAGCGTAGGCCGGAGTGGGAGCACAGATACGCAGTATTTT. This encodes CASSVGRSGSTDTQYF. Using reference TRBV9 and TRBJ2-3 for the parts outside the CDR3, the full variable domain is DSGVTQTPKHLITATGQRVTLRCSPRSGDLSVYWYQQSLDQGLQFLIQYYNGEERAKGNILERFSAQQFPDLHSELNLSSLELGDSALYFCASSVGRSGSTDTQYFGPGTRLTVL.

A single count supports this clone. V usage is TRBV18 and J usage is TRBJ1-5, with 7 bases identical to TRBD1. V trimming: 2 bases; J trimming: 3 bases; junction bases outside the gene matches: 4. Germline CDR1 and CDR2: KGHSH and LQKENI. The CDR3 extends over 15 amino acids. The DNA of the CDR3 is TGTGCCAGCTCACCAAGACAGGGAGCCAATCAGCCCCAGCATTTT. This codes for CASSPRQGANQPQHF.

This clone was seen repeatedly, ten times or more. The chain joins TRBV7-8 to TRBJ2-2; D possibly uses TRBD1 or TRBD2 (5 bases each). Trimming took off 7 bases at V and 0 bases at J, with 12 bases between the two ends. Germline lookup yields CDR1 SGHVS and CDR2 FQNEAQ. This CDR3 spans 15 amino acids. The CDR3 protein is CASIRDQANTGELFF. CDR3 DNA sequence: TGTGCCAGCATTAGGGACCAAGCGAACACCGGGGAGCTGTTTTTT.

The chain links TRBV7-2 to TRBJ1-2; no reliable D call. This CDR3 is 16 amino acids long. Per germline, CDR1 SGHTA and CDR2 FQGNSA. V was clipped by 1 base and J by 5 bases, with 17 bases between them. Here the CDR3 reads CASSLESGRAGYGYTF. In DNA form, the CDR3 reads TGTGCCAGCAGCTTAGAGTCGGGCAGAGCTGGTTATGGCTACACCTTC.

The chain has TRBV5-1 and TRBJ2-5, with a weak D call TRBD1 (6 bases). Germline CDR1 reads SGHRS; CDR2 reads YFSETQ. Trimming took off 0 bases at V and 1 base at J, with 7 bases between the two ends. The CDR3 sequence is 14 residues long. The CDR3 region has the DNA TGCGCCAGCAGCTTGGTGACAGGCCAAGAGACCCAGTACTTC. It codes for CASSLVTGQETQYF.

This clone appeared a few times. The chain joins TRBV10-2 to TRBJ2-7, with D uncertain. This CDR3 is 12 amino acids long. The V end was cut by 8 bases, the J end by 4 bases, with 12 bases between. Germline V gene data show CDR1 as WSHSY and CDR2 as SAAADI. The CDR3 loop is CASHDPAYEQYF. The CDR3 DNA reads as TGCGCCAGCCACGACCCTGCGTACGAGCAGTACTTC.

The CDR3 nucleotides are TGTGCCAGCAGCGTAGGCCCCGGGGGCGAGCAGTACTTC. It yields the protein CASSVGPGGEQYF. The chain couples TRBV9 to TRBJ2-7; maybe TRBD2 (6 bases). Trimming pared 0 bases from V and 6 bases from J, leaving 10 bases between. Germline CDR1 SGDLS, CDR2 YYNGEE. The CDR3 runs to 13 residues.

This clone was recorded a few times. The chain combines TRBV5-4 with TRBJ2-7; 13 bases agree with TRBD2. Germline V gene sequence: CDR1 SGHNT, CDR2 YYREEE (reference sequence). V shed 4 bases, J shed 5 bases, and the junction held 6 bases outside the gene matches. This CDR3 is built from 15 residues. DNA for the CDR3: TGTGCCAGCAGCCTACTAGCGGGAGGGTCCCACGAGCAGTACTTC. It translates to CASSLLAGGSHEQYF.

This clone was seen only a few times. The chain employs TRBV28 and TRBJ2-7; weak D call: TRBD2 (7 bases). Germline CDR1 is MDHEN and CDR2 is SYDVKM. Trimming shortened V by 6 bases and J by 6 bases, and 21 bases separated the two germline ends. CDR3 size: 15 residues. The CDR3 spells CASSLPGLRGTEQYF. CDR3 nucleotides: TGTGCCAGCAGCCTTCCGGGACTAAGGGGGACCGAGCAGTACTTC.

The chain carries TRBV5-1 and TRBJ2-1; 7 bases are a match to TRBD1. The CDR3 has 15 residues. The trim removed 1 base at V and 7 bases at J, leaving 8 bases unmatched. Per the germline V gene, CDR1 is SGHRS and CDR2 is YFSETQ. The CDR3 DNA reads as TGCGCCAGCAGCTTGCTGGCCGGGACAGATAATGAGCAGTTCTTC. It encodes CASSLLAGTDNEQFF.

The V and J genes are TRBV15 and TRBJ1-5; D remains ambiguous. Germline CDR1 LNHNV, CDR2 YYDKDF (reference sequence). V was trimmed by 1 base and J by 3 bases, leaving 7 bases between them. The length of the CDR3 is 14 residues. CDR3 loop: CATSRVQDNQPQHF. The CDR3 coding sequence is TGTGCCACCAGCAGAGTTCAGGACAATCAGCCCCAGCATTTT.